The following is a T cell receptor beta chain sequence with its context. Its antigen is not known. MiXCR, applied by TCRdb to the 5' RACE reads, yields one record per CDR3 protein. The sample yields about 890,000 distinct CDR3 sequences, 9% to 15% seen once. The data stem from a study of identical twins. Study findings and constraints: Twin-shared out-of-frame alpha sequences showed excess low generation probability. Beta out-of-frame sequences displayed a weaker excess of sharing between twins. Conclusions were based on cross-sectional statistical analysis, without following the same donors.

Donors were all healthy Caucasians. CDR1 is MNHNS, CDR2 SASEGT, per germline. Trimming took 7 bases from V and 11 from J; bases not matched to a gene: 16. The CDR3 runs 16 residues. Separately, the same data were catalogued under a study of yellow fever vaccine responses in identical twins.

Sequenced material: PBMCs. The source of this sequence is a woman aged 18-35 years in good health. V usage is TRBV6-1 and J usage is TRBJ2-1; 11 bases are a match to TRBD1. The CDR3 loop is CASTPGIGQGAEKQFF. In DNA, the CDR3 is TGTGCCAGCACCCCTGGAATCGGACAGGGGGCAGAAAAGCAGTTCTTC.